This T cell receptor beta chain was sequenced for a study of response to subunit inactivated influenza vaccine. Note on this clonotype: Its antigen remains unknown. A much larger clone sits a single nucleotide away, making a read error possible.

TCRdb called the RT-PCR reads again in MiXCR, with one record for every CDR3 protein. The sample carries fewer than 700,000 distinct CDR3 sequences, 13% recorded once. Germline lookup yields CDR1 ENHRY and CDR2 SYGVKD. CDR3 length: 14 amino acids. General study results and limits: Researchers suggested that each seasonal influenza vaccination recruits few new T cells.

The chain couples TRBV10-3 to TRBJ2-2, with D tentatively TRBD2 (5 bases). The TCR was taken from a man between 50 and 59 years old who received an inactivated influenza vaccine. The sequences come from PBMCs from blood, collected 45 days after vaccination. This CDR3 is CAISVFDATGELSF. CDR3 DNA sequence: TGTGCCATCAGTGTGTTTGATGCCACCGGGGAGCTGTCTTTT.